Presented here are 27 T cell receptor beta chains from one specimen sequenced in a study of regulatory T cells in long-lasting Graves disease. In building TCR beta libraries, iRepertoire HTBI primers were used together with Arm-PCR of CDR3 regions. TCRdb re-called the multiplex PCR reads with MiXCR, one entry per CDR3 protein. The sample has roughly 530,000 distinct CDR3 sequences; about 16% are singletons. Regarding time point: newly diagnosed GD, antithyroid drugs for less than 3 months. Extracted RNA from PBMCs served as the source of the TCR library. This sample was shared with a second study, whose subject was T cells in Graves' hyperthyroidism and ophthalmopathy.

Here the sequenced sample was peripheral blood mononuclear cells (PBMCs), taken at new diagnosis, from a patient treated with antithyroid drugs. All receptors come from a woman aged 35-65 years with Graves disease.

The chain couples TRBV6-1 to TRBJ2-1; 11 nucleotides match TRBD1. Germline V gene data show CDR1 as MNHNS and CDR2 as SASEGT. The length of the CDR3 is 15 residues. V was clipped by 5 bases and J by 5 bases; unmatched bases: 5. In DNA form, the CDR3 reads TGTGCCAGCAGTCCGGACAGGGGGCCCAACAATGAGCAGTTCTTC. This gives the protein CASSPDRGPNNEQFF.

About this clonotype itself: The final CDR3 position lacks the conserved phenylalanine or tryptophan, pointing to a likely read error. The rearrangement links TRBV28 to TRBJ2-3, with D uncertain. Trimming took off 4 bases at V and 5 bases at J, with 7 bases between the two ends. In germline, CDR1 is MDHEN, CDR2 SYDVKM. The CDR3 length is 12 residues. The CDR3 here is CASSSSRDTQYL. In DNA form, the CDR3 reads TGTGCCAGCAGTTCGTCCCGAGATACGCAGTATCTT.

This clonotype has a handful of counts. The chain combines TRBV12-3 or TRBV12-4 with TRBJ2-7; TRBD1 agrees at 7 bases. CDR3 length: 12 residues. With V trimmed by 6 bases and J by 5 bases, 4 bases remained unmatched. CDR3 DNA sequence: TGTGCCAGCAGGACAGGGACCCACGAGCAGTACTTC. Its protein is CASRTGTHEQYF.

In this sample, this clonotype turned up many times. V gene TRBV5-4 combines with J gene TRBJ2-3; 7 positions match TRBD1. CDR3 length: 13 residues. Germline V gives CDR1 SGHNT, CDR2 YYREEE (reference sequence). V was pared by 5 bases and J by 6 bases, with 6 bases of the junction left unmatched. Here the CDR3 DNA reads TGTGCCAGCAGGTCCGACAGGGCTGATACGCAGTATTTT. Translated, it gives CASRSDRADTQYF.

V gene TRBV19 combines with J gene TRBJ2-2, with no clear D. The germline V and J ends were trimmed by 0 bases and 4 bases, with 3 bases remaining between them. The CDR3 is made up of 13 amino acids. The germline V gene encodes CDR1 LNHDA and CDR2 SQIVND (reference sequence). The CDR3 nucleotides read TGTGCCAGTAGTATAGACCCCACCGGGGAGCTGTTTTTT. This sequence encodes CASSIDPTGELFF. Drawing the rest from reference TRBV19 and TRBJ2-2, the complete variable domain is DGGITQSPKYLFRKEGQNVTLSCEQNLNHDAMYWYRQDPGQGLRLIYYSQIVNDFQKGDIAEGYSVSREKKESFPLTVTSAQKNPTAFYLCASSIDPTGELFFGEGSRLTVL.

This clonotype came up many times. The V and J genes are TRBV7-9 and TRBJ2-7, with D unclear. Germline V gives CDR1 SEHNR, CDR2 FQNEAQ (reference sequence). This CDR3 contains 15 residues. V was trimmed by 1 base and J by 0 bases, leaving 10 bases between them. CDR3 amino acids: CASSLEGVSSYEQYF. The CDR3 region has the DNA TGTGCCAGCAGCTTAGAAGGAGTGAGCTCCTACGAGCAGTACTTC.

This clonotype was seen only a few times. The chain links TRBV7-8 to TRBJ1-1; 8 bases map to TRBD1. Trimming cost V 5 bases and J 1 base; bases outside gene matches: 6. The CDR3 sequence is 15 residues long. Germline lookup yields CDR1 SGHVS and CDR2 FQNEAQ. Here the CDR3 DNA reads TGTGCCAGCAGCACCCGGACAGGGACGAACACTGAAGCTTTCTTT. Translating gives CASSTRTGTNTEAFF.

In this sample, this clonotype turned up many times. The chain employs TRBV2 and TRBJ2-2; D possibly corresponds to TRBD1 (6 bases). CDR3 length: 18 residues. V lost 0 bases to trimming and J lost 5 bases, with 19 bases between them. Germline loops: CDR1 SNHLY, CDR2 FYNNEI. The CDR3 region has the DNA TGTGCCAGCAGTGAAGCGCCCCCAGGGGCTAGGGGAACCGGGGAGCTGTTTTTT. This gives the protein CASSEAPPGARGTGELFF. Based on the CDR3 plus reference TRBV2 and TRBJ2-2, the full variable domain is EPEVTQTPSHQVTQMGQEVILRCVPISNHLYFYWYRQILGQKVEFLVSFYNNEISEKSEIFDDQFSVERPDGSNFTLKIRSTKLEDSAMYFCASSEAPPGARGTGELFFGEGSRLTVL.

This clonotype was seen a few times. This chain links TRBV7-6 with TRBJ1-4; no clear D gene. V was trimmed by 5 bases and J by 14 bases, leaving 18 bases between them. There are 13 residues in the CDR3. Germline V lookup: CDR1 SGHVS, CDR2 FNYEAQ. CDR3 amino acids: CASSREGGLALFF. CDR3 DNA: TGTGCCAGCAGCCGAGAGGGCGGCTTAGCTCTGTTTTTT.

About this clonotype itself: A single base separates this from a much larger clone, so it may be a read error. The chain couples TRBV11-1 to TRBJ1-2; TRBD1 might be the D (5 bases). Germline V lookup: CDR1 SGHAT, CDR2 FQDESV (reference sequence). The CDR3 runs 15 residues. The CDR3 DNA reads TGTGCCAGCAGCTCCGGTCGGGAGACCGAACGGGGCTACGCCTTC. Its translation: CASSSGRETERGYAF.

The chain employs TRBV3-1 and TRBJ2-2; D is possibly TRBD2 (7 bases). Germline CDR1 is LGHDT and CDR2 is YNNKEL (reference sequence). The V gene lost 7 bases and the J gene lost 0 bases, with 21 bases spanning the gap. The CDR3 contains 18 residues. CDR3 loop: CASTPAAGAIANTGELFF. CDR3 DNA: TGTGCCAGCACCCCCGCGGCGGGGGCGATAGCGAACACCGGGGAGCTGTTTTTT.

This clonotype was seen ten or more times. The genes are TRBV6-5 and TRBJ1-2, with no clear D. V was clipped by 2 bases and J by 0 bases, with 13 bases between them. The germline V gene encodes CDR1 MNHEY and CDR2 SVGAGI. This CDR3 contains 16 residues. The CDR3 reads CASSYTAPSANYGYTF. In nucleotides, the CDR3 is TGTGCCAGCAGTTACACAGCCCCGTCAGCTAACTATGGCTACACCTTC.

The chain has TRBV7-6 and TRBJ2-2, with 7 bases identical to TRBD2. The CDR3 sequence is 15 residues long. CDR1 and CDR2 (germline): SGHVS, FNYEAQ. With 4 bases clipped from V and 7 bases from J, the junction kept 9 bases outside the gene matches. CDR3 in amino acids: CASSSSPLASGELFF. The CDR3 coding sequence is TGTGCCAGCAGCTCGTCACCACTAGCGAGCGGGGAGCTGTTTTTT.

Turning to this clonotype: A read error may be the cause here, since a much bigger clone is one base away. V gene TRBV20-1 combines with J gene TRBJ2-3; TRBD2 might be the D (5 bases). Trimming left V 5 bases short and J 0 bases short, with 9 bases between. Germline assignment: CDR1 DFQATT and CDR2 SNEGSKA (reference sequence). This CDR3 region has 13 residues. The CDR3 DNA sequence: TGCAGTGCTGGTACGGGAAGCACAGATACGCAGTATTTT. Translating gives CSAGTGSTDTQYF.

In this sample, this clonotype turned up a few times. The rearrangement uses TRBV6-2 or TRBV6-3 and TRBJ1-1; unclear D gene. The CDR3 is 15 amino acids. Germline CDR1 and CDR2: MNHEY and SVGEGT. The germline V and J ends were trimmed by 0 bases and 0 bases, with 8 bases remaining between them. Written as DNA, the CDR3 is TGTGCCAGCAGTTACTCGGGATCCCTGAACACTGAAGCTTTCTTT. As protein: CASSYSGSLNTEAFF.

This clonotype was counted at least ten times. V gene TRBV12-3 or TRBV12-4 combines with J gene TRBJ2-2, with D maybe TRBD1 (6 bases). Trimming left V 11 bases short and J 2 bases short, with 12 bases between. This CDR3 has 13 residues. As DNA, the CDR3 is TGTGCCGGCGCCGGGACAAACACCGGGGAGCTGTTTTTT. It encodes CAGAGTNTGELFF.

This clonotype was recorded many times. This rearrangement joins TRBV5-1 to TRBJ2-4; TRBD1 matches 8 bases. V lost 5 bases, J lost 8 bases, and 9 bases stayed unmatched. There are 14 residues in the CDR3. Germline V gives CDR1 SGHRS, CDR2 YFSETQ. CDR3 sequence (DNA): TGCGCCAGCAGTCTCGGACAGGGATGGGACATTCAGTACTTC. It codes for CASSLGQGWDIQYF. Using reference TRBV5-1 and TRBJ2-4 for the parts outside the CDR3, the full variable domain is KAGVTQTPRYLIKTRGQQVTLSCSPISGHRSVSWYQQTPGQGLQFLFEYFSETQRNKGNFPGRFSGRQFSNSRSEMNVSTLELGDSALYLCASSLGQGWDIQYFGAGTRLSVL.

This clonotype came up many times. V and J are TRBV2 and TRBJ2-3; TRBD2 matches 11 bases. J lost 6 bases, V lost 5 bases, and 13 bases had no gene match. Germline loops: CDR1 SNHLY, CDR2 FYNNEI. The CDR3 has 17 amino acids. This chain's CDR3 is CASSLTTSGGQADTQYF. As DNA, the CDR3 is TGTGCCAGCAGTCTAACTACTAGCGGGGGCCAAGCGGATACGCAGTATTTT.

This clonotype was counted many times. CDR3 amino acids: CASSLGGGWDEQFF. CDR3 bases: TGTGCCAGCAGTTTGGGCGGAGGATGGGATGAGCAGTTCTTC. The chain employs TRBV28 and TRBJ2-1; weak D call: TRBD2 (5 bases). This CDR3 comprises 14 residues. The germline V gene has CDR1 MDHEN and CDR2 SYDVKM. V lost 3 bases and J lost 8, with 14 bases in between.

This clonotype was counted at least ten times. V is TRBV12-3 or TRBV12-4 and J is TRBJ1-6, with 9 bases lining up with TRBD1. Germline trimming cut 6 bases from V and 11 bases from J; bases unmatched to any gene: 8. The CDR3 is 14 residues long. The CDR3, as DNA: TGTGCCAGCAGCCCAACAGGGGGCTCGGCACCCCTCCACTTT. Translating gives CASSPTGGSAPLHF.

This clonotype has ten or more counts. The chain uses TRBV11-2 and TRBJ2-5, with 9 nucleotides matching TRBD2. This CDR3 is 15 amino acids long. V lost 6 bases, J lost 2 bases, and 7 bases stayed unmatched. Germline assignment: CDR1 SGHAT and CDR2 FQNNGV. This CDR3 reads CASSQASGAQETQYF. The CDR3 region has the DNA TGTGCCAGCAGTCAGGCTAGCGGGGCACAAGAGACCCAGTACTTC.

This clonotype has ten or more counts. J is TRBJ2-1 and V is TRBV10-3; 12 positions agree with TRBD2. The CDR3 runs to 15 residues. V gave up 8 bases and J gave up 5 bases; unmatched junction bases: 7. From germline, CDR1 is ENHRY and CDR2 SYGVKD. CDR3 coding DNA: TGTGCCATCGGAGCTAGCGGGGGGGGAAACAATGAGCAGTTCTTC. Protein product: CAIGASGGGNNEQFF.

The V and J genes are TRBV9 and TRBJ2-7, with TRBD1 identical over 10 bases. The V segment lost 4 bases and the J segment 4 bases; nucleotides outside the gene matches: 11. This CDR3 region has 16 residues. Germline V gives CDR1 SGDLS, CDR2 YYNGEE. This CDR3 reads CASSQDSGTGVYEQYF. The CDR3 DNA follows: TGTGCCAGCAGCCAAGACTCCGGGACAGGGGTTTACGAGCAGTACTTC.

This rearrangement joins TRBV6-2 or TRBV6-3 to TRBJ1-5; no firm D call. The CDR3 is 16 amino acids. Germline-derived CDR1 and CDR2 are MNHEY and SVGEGT. The germline V and J ends were trimmed by 5 bases and 3 bases, with 17 bases remaining between them. The CDR3 sequence is CASSEPGIMLNQPQHF. CDR3 nucleotides: TGTGCCAGCAGTGAACCGGGAATAATGCTCAATCAGCCCCAGCATTTT.

The J gene is TRBJ1-2, the V gene TRBV5-1; 8 nucleotides match TRBD1. The CDR3 totals 15 residues. The ends lost 2 bases at V and 7 bases at J; junction bases unmatched: 10. Looked up from germline, CDR1 is SGHRS and CDR2 is YFSETQ. The CDR3 DNA reads TGCGCCAGCAGCTTCAGGGGGCGGATTATCTTTGGCTACACCTTC. Amino acids: CASSFRGRIIFGYTF.

The chain is built from TRBV19 and TRBJ1-4, with 8 nucleotides matching TRBD1. Germline V CDR1 and CDR2: LNHDA, SQIVND (reference sequence). The CDR3 is 15 amino acids. The J segment lost 4 bases and the V segment lost 3 bases, leaving 4 bases of the junction unmatched. The CDR3 loop is CASSIRTGLNEKLFF. CDR3 in DNA: TGTGCCAGTAGTATCCGGACAGGGCTTAATGAAAAACTGTTTTTT.

This clonotype was counted at least ten times. The chain joins TRBV2 to TRBJ1-1; D gene uncertain. This CDR3 contains 13 residues. Germline V gene sequence: CDR1 SNHLY, CDR2 FYNNEI. V lost 6 bases and J lost 2, with 10 bases in between. The CDR3 DNA is TGTGCCAGCAGGGCCATGGATAACACTGAAGCTTTCTTT. Residues: CASRAMDNTEAFF.